The next 11 T cell receptor beta chains were all read from a single sample in a study of T cell responses to AZD1222 COVID-19 vaccine. Method: immunoSEQ multiplex PCR; TCRdb's copy keeps in-frame clones and lacks some. Of tens of thousands of clones in the sample, roughly 85% were seen once. The sample here was peripheral blood, taken 28 days after the second AZD1222 dose. These receptor sequences come from an adult who received the AZD1222 COVID-19 vaccine.

This chain uses TRBV19 with TRBJ2-3, with 10 bases that match TRBD2. There are 14 residues in the CDR3. V gave up 6 bases and J gave up 4 bases; unmatched junction bases: 4. Germline CDR1 and CDR2: LNHDA and SQIVND (reference sequence). CDR3 in amino acids: CASRSAGGSDTQYF. CDR3 DNA sequence: TGTGCCAGTAGGTCAGCGGGGGGGTCAGATACGCAGTATTTT.

This chain connects TRBV2 to TRBJ1-5; D is unclear. The germline gives CDR1 SNHLY, CDR2 FYNNEI. Trimming cost V 7 bases and J 0 bases, with 16 bases left between them. This CDR3 has 16 residues. The CDR3, as DNA: TGTGCCAGCAACGACCCAGGAGACTATAGCAATCAGCCCCAGCATTTT. The encoded protein is CASNDPGDYSNQPQHF.

This clone was seen once. The chain combines TRBV9 with TRBJ2-5; D might be TRBD1 (6 bases). In germline, CDR1 is SGDLS, CDR2 YYNGEE. This CDR3 contains 16 residues. Trimming took off 3 bases at V and 0 bases at J, with 15 bases between the two ends. This chain's CDR3 is CASSGEEDSYQETQYF. The DNA for the CDR3 is TGTGCCAGCAGCGGAGAGGAGGACAGCTACCAAGAGACCCAGTACTTC.

The J gene is TRBJ2-5, the V gene TRBV7-9, with TRBD2 as a possible D gene (6 bases). The CDR3 runs to 15 residues. Per germline, CDR1 SEHNR and CDR2 FQNEAQ (reference sequence). Trimming removed 3 bases from V and 1 base from J, with 12 bases in between. CDR3 sequence reads: CASSFAGLVQETQYF. The CDR3, as DNA: TGTGCCAGCAGCTTCGCGGGACTCGTCCAAGAGACCCAGTACTTC.

The chain joins TRBV5-4 to TRBJ1-1; maybe TRBD1 (5 bases). Trimming left V 2 bases short and J 1 base short, with 6 bases between. Germline CDR1 SGHNT, CDR2 YYREEE (reference sequence). The CDR3 has 13 residues. The CDR3 region has the DNA TGTGCCAGCAGCTTCGACAGGAACACTGAAGCTTTCTTT. Its translation is CASSFDRNTEAFF.

The table lists this clone with a count of one. The chain combines TRBV5-6 with TRBJ1-4; D not resolved. Germline lookup yields CDR1 SGHDT and CDR2 YYEEEE. Trimming shortened V by 6 bases and J by 2 bases, and 17 bases separated the two germline ends. CDR3 length: 16 amino acids. In DNA form, the CDR3 reads TGTGCCAGCACCCCCGGATTGGGTACTACTAATGAAAAACTGTTTTTT. Protein sequence: CASTPGLGTTNEKLFF.

The V gene is TRBV19, the J gene TRBJ2-5; TRBD2 is a possible D gene (7 bases). CDR3 length equals 14 residues. Germline CDR1 and CDR2: LNHDA and SQIVND (reference sequence). V was clipped by 2 bases and J by 6 bases, with 13 bases between them. The CDR3 protein is CASSIPGGIQTQYF. DNA for the CDR3: TGTGCCAGTAGTATACCGGGGGGCATCCAGACCCAGTACTTC.

The rearrangement joins TRBV5-1 to TRBJ2-5, with D possibly TRBD2 on 5 matching bases. V gave up 0 bases and J gave up 2 bases, with 17 bases separating them. This CDR3 has 17 residues. From germline, CDR1 is SGHRS and CDR2 YFSETQ. Here the CDR3 DNA reads TGCGCCAGCAGCTTGGCCGGTCTAGCTGTCACGCAAGAGACCCAGTACTTC. It translates to CASSLAGLAVTQETQYF. The full variable domain, its missing parts supplied by reference TRBV5-1 and TRBJ2-5, is KAGVTQTPRYLIKTRGQQVTLSCSPISGHRSVSWYQQTPGQGLQFLFEYFSETQRNKGNFPGRFSGRQFSNSRSEMNVSTLELGDSALYLCASSLAGLAVTQETQYFGPGTRLLVL.

The rearrangement uses TRBV7-3 and TRBJ2-3; possibly TRBD1 for D (5 bases). The CDR3 totals 13 residues. The germline CDR1 and CDR2 sequences are SGHTA and FQGTGA. Trimming left V 2 bases short and J 6 bases short, with 9 bases between. This CDR3 is CASSLGQADTQYF. Here the CDR3 DNA reads TGTGCCAGCAGCTTAGGACAAGCGGATACGCAGTATTTT.

The chain uses TRBV6-5 and TRBJ1-2, with 9 nucleotides matching TRBD1. The germline V gene has CDR1 MNHEY and CDR2 SVGAGI. V shed 2 bases, J shed 4 bases, and the junction held 2 bases outside the gene matches. The CDR3 loop spans 14 amino acids. The CDR3 coding sequence is TGTGCCAGCAGTTACACAGGGGGCAGCTATGGCTACACCTTC. It encodes CASSYTGGSYGYTF.

The CDR3 protein is CASSDTGQSTDTQYF. The CDR3 DNA reads TGCGCCAGCAGTGATACAGGGCAGAGCACAGATACGCAGTATTTT. The chain is built from TRBV5-1 and TRBJ2-3, with D perhaps TRBD1 (6 bases). Germline-derived CDR1 and CDR2 are SGHRS and YFSETQ. Trimming took off 5 bases at V and 0 bases at J, with 13 bases between the two ends. The CDR3 consists of 15 residues.